These 9 T cell receptor beta chains were sequenced from one sample in a study of shared clonotypes between healthy human individuals. Naive CD8 isolation took CD45RO-negative cells positively selected for CCR7 and excluded terminally differentiated effector memory CD45RA+ cells. TCRdb's table, derived via immunoSEQ multiplex PCR, lists solely in-frame clones and lacks some. The sample consists of some 800,000 clones, over 90% of them appearing once. Sequencing was performed on naive CD8+ T cells sorted from blood. The receptors were gathered from a man aged 25 to 40 in good health.

The chain is built from TRBV5-6 and TRBJ2-3; the D gene is possibly TRBD2 (5 bases). CDR3 length equals 14 residues. The germline V gene has CDR1 SGHDT and CDR2 YYEEEE. Deletions cut 4 bases from V and 6 bases from J, with 15 bases between. CDR3 sequence (DNA): TGTGCCAGCAGCGGAGGACTTCCCGGGGATACGCAGTATTTT. Protein product: CASSGGLPGDTQYF.

This clone is a singleton in its sample. The chain has TRBV27 and TRBJ1-5, with no clear D. The CDR3 is made up of 12 amino acids. V was trimmed by 8 bases and J by 5 bases, leaving 10 bases between them. From germline, CDR1 is MNHEY and CDR2 SMNVEV (reference sequence). The CDR3 protein is CASGREYQPQHF. DNA of the CDR3: TGTGCCAGCGGAAGAGAATATCAGCCCCAGCATTTT.

V usage is TRBV2 and J usage is TRBJ2-4, with 7 bases aligning to TRBD1. Germline-derived CDR1 and CDR2 are SNHLY and FYNNEI. The CDR3 has 14 amino acids. Trimming removed 6 bases from V and 8 bases from J; junction bases left unmatched: 10. CDR3 region: CASRGTATRDIQYF. The CDR3 DNA sequence: TGTGCCAGCAGAGGGACAGCCACCAGGGACATTCAGTACTTC.

DNA for the CDR3: TGTGCCAGCAGCTTAGAGGGACTAGCGGGATCTTCAGAGACCCAGTACTTC. Protein: CASSLEGLAGSSETQYF. V gene TRBV7-6 combines with J gene TRBJ2-5; 13 nucleotides agree with TRBD2. Germline loops: CDR1 SGHVS, CDR2 FNYEAQ. This CDR3 comprises 17 residues. Unmatched junction bases numbered 6, after V lost 1 base and J lost 4 bases.

The chain is built from TRBV28 and TRBJ2-7; 10 nucleotides agree with TRBD2. J was trimmed by 5 bases and V by 2 bases; bases with no gene match: 9. The V gene's germline CDR1 is MDHEN and CDR2 SYDVKM. The length of the CDR3 is 16 residues. CDR3 sequence reads: CASSLRRTSGGNEQYF. CDR3 sequence (DNA): TGTGCCAGCAGTTTACGCCGGACTAGCGGTGGTAACGAGCAGTACTTC.

Of note for this clone: The same CDR3 arises from other DNA sequences in this sample as well. The chain uses TRBV7-9 and TRBJ2-5; weak D call: TRBD2 (5 bases). Germline V gene lookup returns CDR1 SEHNR and CDR2 FQNEAQ (reference sequence). The CDR3 loop spans 13 amino acids. V was pared by 4 bases and J by 2 bases, with 8 bases between. CDR3 coding DNA: TGTGCCAGCAGCTACGGGGTACAAGAGACCCAGTACTTC. The encoded protein is CASSYGVQETQYF.

The rearrangement uses TRBV5-1 and TRBJ2-5; D might be TRBD1 (5 bases). The CDR3 contains 15 residues. The V gene lost 0 bases and the J gene lost 5 bases, with 14 bases spanning the gap. CDR1 is SGHRS, CDR2 YFSETQ, per germline. The CDR3 loop reads CASSLEGFSLETQYF. As DNA, the CDR3 is TGCGCCAGCAGCTTGGAGGGGTTTTCATTGGAGACCCAGTACTTC.

About this clone itself: The sample carries other DNA sequences with the same CDR3. CDR3 sequence reads: CASSTGNEQFF. The CDR3, as DNA: TGTGCCAGCAGTACAGGCAATGAGCAGTTCTTC. The chain employs TRBV27 and TRBJ2-1, with D perhaps matching TRBD1 (5 bases). V was cut by 5 bases and J by 6 bases, with 5 bases left in between. Germline loops: CDR1 MNHEY, CDR2 SMNVEV (reference sequence). The CDR3 spans 11 residues.

This clone was seen more than once but under ten times. The chain employs TRBV4-1 and TRBJ2-1, with a tentative D call TRBD2 (5 bases). CDR1 is MGHRA, CDR2 YSYEKL, per germline. This CDR3 is 16 amino acids long. The V end was cut by 1 base, the J end by 4 bases, with 14 bases between. CDR3: CASSQVSSRAYNEQFF. CDR3 DNA: TGCGCCAGCAGCCAAGTCTCTAGCAGAGCTTACAATGAGCAGTTCTTC.